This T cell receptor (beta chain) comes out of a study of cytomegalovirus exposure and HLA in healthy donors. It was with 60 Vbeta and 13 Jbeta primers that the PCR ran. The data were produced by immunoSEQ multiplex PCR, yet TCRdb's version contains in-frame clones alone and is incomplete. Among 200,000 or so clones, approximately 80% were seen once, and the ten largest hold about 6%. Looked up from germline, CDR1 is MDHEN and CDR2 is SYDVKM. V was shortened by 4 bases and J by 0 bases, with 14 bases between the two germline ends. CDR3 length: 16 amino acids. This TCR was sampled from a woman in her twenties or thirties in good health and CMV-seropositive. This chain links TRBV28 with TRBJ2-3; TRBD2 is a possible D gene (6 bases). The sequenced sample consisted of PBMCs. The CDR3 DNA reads TGTGCCAGCAGTTCACGCCCCAGCGGGAGCACAGATACGCAGTATTTT. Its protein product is CASSSRPSGSTDTQYF.